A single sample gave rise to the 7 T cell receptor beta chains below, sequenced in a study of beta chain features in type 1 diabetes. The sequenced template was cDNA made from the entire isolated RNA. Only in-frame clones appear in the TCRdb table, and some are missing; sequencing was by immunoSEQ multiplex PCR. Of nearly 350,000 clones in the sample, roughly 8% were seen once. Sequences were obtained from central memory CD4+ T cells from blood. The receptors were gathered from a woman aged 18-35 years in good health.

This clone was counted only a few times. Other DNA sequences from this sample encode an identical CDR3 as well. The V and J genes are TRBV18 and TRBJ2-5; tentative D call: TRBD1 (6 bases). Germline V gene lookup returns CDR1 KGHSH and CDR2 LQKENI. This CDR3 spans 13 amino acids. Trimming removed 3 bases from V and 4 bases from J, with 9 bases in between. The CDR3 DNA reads TGTGCCAGCTCACCGCAGGGGAGAGAGACCCAGTACTTC. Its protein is CASSPQGRETQYF.

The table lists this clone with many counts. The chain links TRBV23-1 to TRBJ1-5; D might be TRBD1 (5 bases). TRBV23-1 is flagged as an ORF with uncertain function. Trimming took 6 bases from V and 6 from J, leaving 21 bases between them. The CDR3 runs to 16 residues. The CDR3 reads CASSLPARGYLQPQHF. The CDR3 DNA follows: TGCGCCAGCAGCCTACCCGCACGGGGGTATCTTCAGCCCCAGCATTTT.

CDR3 region: CASSLVFVGDQAGYTF. CDR3 coding DNA: TGTGCCAGCAGCTTGGTATTTGTCGGGGATCAGGCTGGCTACACCTTC. The J gene is TRBJ1-2, the V gene TRBV7-8; no clear D gene. Deletions cut 3 bases from V and 7 bases from J, with 21 bases between. Germline V lookup: CDR1 SGHVS, CDR2 FQNEAQ. The CDR3 is made up of 16 amino acids.

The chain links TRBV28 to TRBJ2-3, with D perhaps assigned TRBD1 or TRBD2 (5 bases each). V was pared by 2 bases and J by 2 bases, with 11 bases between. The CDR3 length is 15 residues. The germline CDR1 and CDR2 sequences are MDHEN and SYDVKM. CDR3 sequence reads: CASSLSGRDTDTQYF. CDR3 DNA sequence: TGTGCCAGCAGTTTAAGCGGCAGGGACACAGATACGCAGTATTTT.

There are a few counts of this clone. The CDR3 here is CSVELSGRGRRETQYF. The CDR3, as DNA: TGCAGCGTTGAGCTTAGCGGGAGGGGAAGGCGAGAGACCCAGTACTTC. The chain links TRBV29-1 to TRBJ2-5, with 11 nucleotides matching TRBD2. The CDR3 extends over 16 amino acids. Unmatched junction bases numbered 10, after V lost 3 bases and J lost 4 bases. The germline V gene encodes CDR1 SQVTM and CDR2 ANQGSEA.

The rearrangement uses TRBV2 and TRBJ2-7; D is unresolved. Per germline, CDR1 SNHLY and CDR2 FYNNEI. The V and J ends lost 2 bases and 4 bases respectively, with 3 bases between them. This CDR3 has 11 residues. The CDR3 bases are TGTGCCAGCAGTGAATGGTACGAGCAGTACTTC. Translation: CASSEWYEQYF.

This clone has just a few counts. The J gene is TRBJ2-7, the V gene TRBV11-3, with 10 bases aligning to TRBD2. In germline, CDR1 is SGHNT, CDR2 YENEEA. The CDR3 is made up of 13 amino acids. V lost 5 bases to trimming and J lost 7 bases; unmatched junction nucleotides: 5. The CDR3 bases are TGTGCCAGCAGCCGCTCGGGACTAGCGGAGCAGTACTTC. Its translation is CASSRSGLAEQYF. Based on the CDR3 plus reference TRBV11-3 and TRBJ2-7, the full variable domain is EAGVVQSPRYKIIEKKQPVAFWCNPISGHNTLYWYLQNLGQGPELLIRYENEEAVDDSQLPKDRFSAERLKGVDSTLKIQPAELGDSAVYLCASSRSGLAEQYFGPGTRLTVT.